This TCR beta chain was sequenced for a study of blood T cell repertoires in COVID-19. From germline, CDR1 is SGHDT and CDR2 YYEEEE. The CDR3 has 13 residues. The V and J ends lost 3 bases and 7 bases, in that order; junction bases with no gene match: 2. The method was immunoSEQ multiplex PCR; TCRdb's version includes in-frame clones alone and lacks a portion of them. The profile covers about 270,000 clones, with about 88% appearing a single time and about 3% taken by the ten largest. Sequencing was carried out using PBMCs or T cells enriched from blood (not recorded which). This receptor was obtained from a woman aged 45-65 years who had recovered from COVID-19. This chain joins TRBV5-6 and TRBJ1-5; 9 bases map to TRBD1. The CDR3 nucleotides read TGTGCCAGCAGCTCCGGACAGGGGCAGCCCCAGCATTTT. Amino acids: CASSSGQGQPQHF.